This TCR beta chain was identified in a study of T cell responses to AZD1222 COVID-19 vaccine. With regard to this clone: Its antigen is not identified.

CDR1 is SGHTA, CDR2 FQGNSA, per germline. Germline trimming cut 2 bases from V and 3 bases from J; bases unmatched to any gene: 11. CDR3 size: 17 residues. Overall study findings and caveats: Spike-specific TCR repertoires showed rising breadth and depth after two AZD1222 doses.

Data came from immunoSEQ multiplex PCR; TCRdb stores just in-frame clones and leaves some out. The sample yields 89,000 or so clones, approximately 89% seen once. Specimen: peripheral blood, collected 28 days after the second AZD1222 dose. The rearrangement joins TRBV7-2 to TRBJ2-3; 7 positions match TRBD2. The TCR sequence derives from an adult who received the AZD1222 COVID-19 vaccine. CDR3 amino acids: CASSLIPVGGGTDTQYF. CDR3 in DNA: TGTGCCAGCAGCTTAATCCCAGTCGGGGGAGGGACAGATACGCAGTATTTT.